This T cell receptor beta chain was found in a study of blood T cell repertoires in COVID-19. About the study: COVID-19 samples collected from the United States, Italy and Spain covered acute and convalescent phases. PBMCs, B-cell-depleted T cells, or T cells provided the cDNA or gDNA that made up the material.

Original methodology: The authors estimated nucleated cell counts from reference gene primer amplification. Produced via immunoSEQ multiplex PCR; TCRdb's table is partial and in-frame only. D and trimming come from the DNA, and the V and J calls and clone size come from that table. The sample has about 110,000 clones, 80% to 90% seen once; the top ten hold roughly 9.4%. CDR1 is MNHEY and CDR2 is SVGAGI in the germline V gene. The length of the CDR3 is 14 residues. V dropped 2 bases and J dropped 9; count of bases not matched to a gene: 1. The source material was peripheral blood. The chain employs TRBV6-5 and TRBJ1-6; 10 bases are a match to TRBD1. This receptor was taken from an older woman with acute or convalescent COVID-19. The CDR3 here is CASSYRDRGSPLHF. CDR3 sequence (DNA): TGTGCCAGCAGTTACCGGGACAGGGGTTCACCCCTCCACTTT.